This T cell receptor beta chain was documented in a study of blood T cells in healthy people across ages. Study-wide results and caveats: Underestimates were what the diversity estimates from one million T cells were considered to be. Older age went with lower TCR beta diversity per million T cells, in a roughly linear way. PBMCs left unsorted prevented a conclusive naive versus antigen-experienced comparison.

On this clonotype itself: Antigen: not known.

The V end lost 4 bases, the J end lost 5 bases, and 19 bases lay between the germline ends. The length of the CDR3 is 15 residues. The germline CDR1 and CDR2 sequences are GTSNPN and SVGIG (reference sequence). The authors ran a second PCR of about 7 to 12 cycles using a sample-barcoded 5' primer and a J-beta primer mix. Each cDNA molecule carried a tag from a template-switch adaptor that contained 12 random nucleotides. TCRdb re-called the 5' RACE reads with MiXCR, one entry per CDR3 protein. The sample contains approximately 1,000,000 distinct CDR3 sequences, 40% to 55% of which appear only once. This TCR was sampled from a woman aged 55 to 70 in good health. V is TRBV30 and J is TRBJ2-3, with a weak D call TRBD1 (6 bases). The sequenced sample consisted of blood. The CDR3, as DNA: TGTGCCTGGACCCTTGGGGCACAGGGAAAAGATACGCAGTATTTT. It is translated as CAWTLGAQGKDTQYF.